This T cell receptor beta chain came from a study of shared clonotypes between healthy human individuals. V lost 6 bases and J lost 4, with 21 bases in between. This CDR3 has 16 amino acids. Per the germline V gene, CDR1 is WNHNN and CDR2 is SYGVQD (reference sequence). Remarks on this clone: Its antigen is unknown.

The study's findings and limits: In contrast to clonotypes shared by all four donors, non-shared clonotypes had lower generation probabilities. When naive CD4 clonotypes were compared across a few donors, around 4.6% were shared.

Libraries were prepared by immunoSEQ multiplex PCR; TCRdb keeps only in-frame clonotypes and omits some of them. Of around 1.9 million clones listed, around 93% were seen once; the top ten hold about 1.7%. Naive CD8 isolation took CD45RO-negative cells positively selected for CCR7 and excluded terminally differentiated effector memory CD45RA+ cells. This TCR derives from a man aged 18 to 29 in good health. Some clones in this sample may be carry-over from other donors' samples. Sequenced input: naive CD8+ T cells from PBMCs. This chain connects TRBV10-1 to TRBJ1-2; unclear D gene. CDR3 nucleotides: TGCGCCAGCAGCACCAGAGGTAGGGCCGCGTGCTATGGCTACACCTTC. This translates into CASSTRGRAACYGYTF.